Presented here are 28 T cell receptor beta chains from one specimen sequenced in a study of CD8 T cells in ankylosing spondylitis. Findings of the study overall: One TCR beta motif, made up of roughly 8 highly homologous variants, appeared characteristic of ankylosing spondylitis blood.

Via MiXCR, TCRdb re-called the 5' RACE reads, giving one row per CDR3 protein. Among roughly 700,000 distinct CDR3 sequences listed, roughly 19% were seen once. No antigen is known for these receptors. The sample consisted of blood, either unsorted or a sorted T cell fraction (not recorded which). All receptors come from a male donor with ankylosing spondylitis.

The rearrangement joins TRBV25-1 to TRBJ1-2; a weak D match, TRBD1 (5 bases). With 1 base removed from V and 6 bases from J, the gap between germline ends came to 15 bases. Germline V lookup: CDR1 MGHDK, CDR2 SYGVNS. The CDR3 length is 15 residues. The CDR3 is CASSEWGIRGNGYTF. CDR3 coding DNA: TGTGCCAGCAGTGAATGGGGGATAAGGGGTAATGGCTACACCTTC.

The J gene is TRBJ1-1, the V gene TRBV5-1; 7 bases fit TRBD1. J was trimmed by 6 bases and V by 4 bases; bases with no gene match: 6. There are 13 residues in the CDR3. In germline, CDR1 is SGHRS, CDR2 YFSETQ. The CDR3 protein is CASSHTGDPEAFF. The DNA of the CDR3 is TGCGCCAGCAGCCATACAGGGGATCCTGAAGCTTTCTTT.

The J gene is TRBJ2-3, the V gene TRBV7-6; TRBD2 agrees at 10 bases. Germline lookup yields CDR1 SGHVS and CDR2 FNYEAQ. The CDR3 covers 15 residues. V lost 3 bases and J lost 6; bases outside the gene matches: 6. CDR3 bases: TGTGCCAGCAGCTTTCTAGCGGGAGAGAAGGATACGCAGTATTTT. Translated, it gives CASSFLAGEKDTQYF.

This clonotype was recorded a few times. The J gene is TRBJ2-1, the V gene TRBV2; tentatively, D is TRBD1 (5 bases). This CDR3 comprises 13 residues. The germline V gene has CDR1 SNHLY and CDR2 FYNNEI. The V end lost 4 bases, the J end lost 15 bases, and 19 bases lay between the germline ends. The CDR3 sequence: CASSGSGFRIGFF. CDR3 DNA: TGTGCCAGCAGTGGATCAGGGTTCCGAATTGGGTTCTTC.

The genes are TRBV5-6 and TRBJ2-2, with 8 positions matching TRBD1. Trimming took 0 bases from V and 5 from J; bases not matched to a gene: 6. Germline V lookup: CDR1 SGHDT, CDR2 YYEEEE. CDR3 length: 16 residues. The CDR3 region has the DNA TGTGCCAGCAGCTTGGAGGGACAGGCTGGGACCGGGGAGCTGTTTTTT. Translating it yields CASSLEGQAGTGELFF.

This clonotype was seen a handful of times. The genes are TRBV7-2 and TRBJ1-2; D is perhaps TRBD1 (6 bases). Germline V gene sequence: CDR1 SGHTA, CDR2 FQGNSA. The CDR3 is 14 residues long. V dropped 5 bases and J dropped 5 bases, with 15 bases sitting between them. The CDR3 loop reads CASSPDSDSYGYTF. The CDR3 coding sequence is TGTGCCAGCAGCCCAGACTCGGACAGTTATGGCTACACCTTC.

The rearrangement uses TRBV6-1 and TRBJ1-1, with D possibly matching TRBD1 (6 bases). Between the trimmed V and J ends, which lost 5 bases and 4 bases, there was a span of 14 bases. The germline V gene encodes CDR1 MNHNS and CDR2 SASEGT. This CDR3 comprises 14 residues. CDR3 DNA: TGTGCCAGCAGTAGGGACACGAGAGTCACTGAAGCTTTCTTT. Its translation: CASSRDTRVTEAFF.

The rearrangement joins TRBV25-1 to TRBJ1-4; 9 bases map to TRBD1. CDR1 is MGHDK, CDR2 SYGVNS, per germline. V lost 6 bases to trimming and J lost 4 bases; unmatched junction nucleotides: 3. CDR3 size: 14 residues. CDR3 region: CASSPTGGNEKLFF. Written as DNA, the CDR3 is TGTGCCAGCAGCCCGACAGGGGGTAATGAAAAACTGTTTTTT.

The chain combines TRBV6-6 with TRBJ2-1; D unresolved. The germline gives CDR1 MNHNY, CDR2 SVGAGI (reference sequence). V dropped 6 bases and J dropped 7 bases, with 7 bases sitting between them. The CDR3 loop spans 11 amino acids. CDR3 in amino acids: CASRNPNEQFF. In DNA, the CDR3 is TGTGCCAGCAGAAACCCTAATGAGCAGTTCTTC.

The J gene is TRBJ1-5, the V gene TRBV5-6; no clear D gene. CDR1 and CDR2 (germline): SGHDT, YYEEEE. There are 15 residues in the CDR3. Trimming stripped 4 bases from V and 4 bases from J, with 15 bases between. The CDR3 sequence is CASSRKRAANQPQHF. In DNA form, the CDR3 reads TGTGCCAGCAGCCGCAAGAGAGCCGCGAATCAGCCCCAGCATTTT.

This sequence joins TRBV4-3 and TRBJ2-1; 11 positions agree with TRBD1. CDR3 length: 17 amino acids. With 2 bases clipped from V and 2 bases from J, the junction kept 5 bases outside the gene matches. Per the germline V gene, CDR1 is LGHNA and CDR2 is YSLEER. The CDR3 DNA reads TGCGCCAGCAGCCAAAAGCCGGGACAGGGGGCCTACAATGAGCAGTTCTTC. This sequence encodes CASSQKPGQGAYNEQFF.

This clonotype was detected a few times. V and J are TRBV4-1 and TRBJ1-1; D ambiguous. Germline lookup yields CDR1 MGHRA and CDR2 YSYEKL. The ends were cut back, 0 bases at V and 1 base at J, with 6 bases in the middle. The CDR3 spans 14 residues. Here the CDR3 reads CASSQELRNTEAFF. CDR3 DNA sequence: TGCGCCAGCAGCCAAGAGTTAAGGAACACTGAAGCTTTCTTT.

This clonotype was seen a handful of times. This chain joins TRBV12-3 or TRBV12-4 and TRBJ1-6; no definite D call. The CDR3 covers 13 residues. V was shortened by 5 bases and J by 8 bases, with 10 bases between the two germline ends. The CDR3 sequence: CASSPAEYSPLHF. CDR3 nucleotides: TGTGCCAGCAGTCCAGCAGAATATTCACCCCTCCACTTT.

This clonotype has only a few counts. The rearrangement links TRBV11-2 to TRBJ1-2; D gene unclear. Germline CDR1 and CDR2: SGHAT and FQNNGV. With 5 bases removed from V and 4 bases from J, the gap between germline ends came to 14 bases. The CDR3 is 14 amino acids. In nucleotides, the CDR3 is TGTGCCAGCAGCGATCCCGGGGTGGTCTATGGCTACACCTTC. Its translation: CASSDPGVVYGYTF.

V gene TRBV12-3 or TRBV12-4 combines with J gene TRBJ2-1; 9 bases line up with TRBD2. The CDR3 has 13 residues. V lost 10 bases and J lost 3; bases outside the gene matches: 4. CDR3 bases: TGTGCCACCCAGACTAGCGGCTACAATGAGCAGTTCTTC. The encoded protein is CATQTSGYNEQFF.

This chain links TRBV4-2 with TRBJ2-5, with TRBD2 matching over 10 bases. Germline assignment: CDR1 LGHNA and CDR2 YNFKEQ. The CDR3 contains 17 residues. J gave up 4 bases and V 4 bases, and 12 bases lay outside the gene matches. CDR3 residues: CASSLSERGGPGETQYF. CDR3 coding DNA: TGTGCCAGCAGCCTTTCCGAGCGGGGGGGCCCGGGAGAGACCCAGTACTTC.

The chain links TRBV4-1 to TRBJ1-4, with no clear D. Trimming shortened V by 0 bases and J by 4 bases, and 24 bases separated the two germline ends. This CDR3 has 20 residues. Germline V lookup: CDR1 MGHRA, CDR2 YSYEKL. In DNA, the CDR3 is TGCGCCAGCAGCCAAGAAAGGGCGCAGGCGTATATTTCCCGTAATGAAAAACTGTTTTTT. This translates into CASSQERAQAYISRNEKLFF.

This chain joins TRBV21-1 and TRBJ1-2. TRBV21-1 is shown as a pseudogene. CDR3 length: 14 amino acids. CDR3 DNA: TGTGCCAGCAGCAATCGACGGGCCAAGTATGGCTACACCTTC. Its protein product is CASSNRRAKYGYTF.

The V and J genes are TRBV30 and TRBJ2-7, with 8 bases that match TRBD2. The germline CDR1 and CDR2 sequences are GTSNPN and SVGIG (reference sequence). V shed 8 bases and J 6 bases; nucleotides not matched to a gene: 12. The CDR3 consists of 13 residues. The CDR3 DNA reads as TGTGCCGGCCAAAGCGGGAGAGTTGGCGAGCAGTACTTC. Its protein is CAGQSGRVGEQYF. Filled out from reference TRBV30 and TRBJ2-7, the complete variable domain reads SQTIHQWPATLVQPVGSPLSLECTVEGTSNPNLYWYRQAAGRGLQLLFYSVGIGQISSEVPQNLSASRPQDRQFILSSKKLLLSDSGFYLCAGQSGRVGEQYFGPGTRLTVT.

The sample holds a few counts of this clonotype. This rearrangement joins TRBV7-8 to TRBJ2-1; D gene uncertain. CDR1 and CDR2 (germline): SGHVS, FQNEAQ. V dropped 2 bases and J dropped 9 bases, with 11 bases sitting between them. The CDR3 contains 13 residues. CDR3 nucleotide sequence: TGTGCCAGCAGCTTATTAGTTGGTCCTGAGCAGTTCTTC. This gives the protein CASSLLVGPEQFF.

This clonotype was observed a handful of times. The chain is built from TRBV7-9 and TRBJ2-5, with D possibly TRBD2 on 6 matching bases. This CDR3 has 15 residues. CDR1 and CDR2 from the germline V gene are SEHNR and FQNEAQ (reference sequence). Trimming removed 0 bases at V and 1 base at J, with 9 bases between. CDR3 DNA sequence: TGTGCCAGCAGCTTAGCGCGGGACTTCCAAGAGACCCAGTACTTC. It specifies CASSLARDFQETQYF. The full variable domain, in which reference TRBV7-9 and TRBJ2-5 provide the parts outside the CDR3, is DTGVSQNPRHKITKRGQNVTFRCDPISEHNRLYWYRQTLGQGPEFLTYFQNEAQLEKSRLLSDRFSAERPKGSFSTLEIQRTEQGDSAMYLCASSLARDFQETQYFGPGTRLLVL.

This clonotype was counted only a few times. This rearrangement joins TRBV9 to TRBJ2-1, with a possible D match to TRBD1 (6 bases). The CDR3 is 15 amino acids. Germline CDR1 reads SGDLS; CDR2 reads YYNGEE. Trimming removed 1 base from V and 0 bases from J, with 8 bases in between. The CDR3 here is CASSVRDNSYNEQFF. The DNA of the CDR3 is TGTGCCAGCAGCGTAAGGGACAACTCCTACAATGAGCAGTTCTTC.

The gene calls are TRBV20-1 and TRBJ2-1; TRBD2 agrees at 14 bases. The V segment lost 6 bases and the J segment 4 bases; nucleotides outside the gene matches: 8. From germline, CDR1 is DFQATT and CDR2 SNEGSKA (reference sequence). The CDR3 runs 16 residues. CDR3 DNA: TGCAGTGCCCAGACTAGCGGGGGGGTACTGTACAATGAGCAGTTCTTC. Its protein product is CSAQTSGGVLYNEQFF.

This chain connects TRBV20-1 to TRBJ2-3, with TRBD2 identical over 9 bases. The V gene's germline CDR1 is DFQATT and CDR2 SNEGSKA (reference sequence). The length of the CDR3 is 14 residues. V gave up 4 bases and J gave up 2 bases; unmatched junction bases: 4. CDR3: CSAKEREDTDTQYF. DNA for the CDR3: TGCAGTGCTAAGGAGCGGGAGGACACAGATACGCAGTATTTT.

The rearrangement joins TRBV20-1 to TRBJ2-7, with D uncertain. With 4 bases removed from V and 5 bases from J, the gap between germline ends came to 15 bases. This CDR3 is built from 13 residues. The germline CDR1 and CDR2 sequences are DFQATT and SNEGSKA (reference sequence). Here the CDR3 DNA reads TGCAGTGCTATCTTGGGTGGTGGCCACGAGCAGTACTTC. This gives the protein CSAILGGGHEQYF.

The rearrangement uses TRBV20-1 and TRBJ2-5; D not resolved. The V gene lost 2 bases and the J gene lost 3 bases, with 7 bases spanning the gap. Germline V gives CDR1 DFQATT, CDR2 SNEGSKA (reference sequence). CDR3 length: 12 amino acids. The CDR3 loop is CSARKGKETQYF. CDR3 DNA: TGCAGTGCTAGAAAGGGAAAAGAGACCCAGTACTTC.

This clonotype came up a few times. The J gene is TRBJ2-3, the V gene TRBV11-2; no definite D call. Germline V CDR1 and CDR2: SGHAT, FQNNGV. The CDR3 consists of 15 residues. V lost 5 bases, J lost 2 bases, and 14 bases lay in between. CDR3 bases: TGTGCCAGCAGCCCACTGGTTCGATCCACAGATACGCAGTATTTT. It encodes CASSPLVRSTDTQYF. Drawing the rest from reference TRBV11-2 and TRBJ2-3, the complete variable domain is EAGVAQSPRYKIIEKRQSVAFWCNPISGHATLYWYQQILGQGPKLLIQFQNNGVVDDSQLPKDRFSAERLKGVDSTLKIQPAKLEDSAVYLCASSPLVRSTDTQYFGPGTRLTVL.

This clonotype appeared a few times. The chain employs TRBV4-1 and TRBJ2-7, with TRBD1 identical over 9 bases. The CDR3 is made up of 16 amino acids. The germline V gene has CDR1 MGHRA and CDR2 YSYEKL. With 3 bases clipped from V and 2 bases from J, the junction kept 8 bases outside the gene matches. CDR3 sequence reads: CASSHHTGTGPYEQYF. The CDR3 nucleotides are TGCGCCAGCAGCCACCACACCGGGACAGGGCCCTACGAGCAGTACTTC.